This is a list of T cell receptor beta chains from one sample in a study of CD8 T cells in ankylosing spondylitis. TCRdb ran MiXCR on the 5' RACE reads and lists one entry per CDR3 protein. The sample records 150,000 to 200,000 distinct CDR3 sequences, around 8.9% being singletons. Sample: blood, either unsorted or a sorted T cell fraction (not recorded which). The receptors were gathered from a female donor with ankylosing spondylitis or in good health (not recorded which). CDR3s include the opening cysteine and the closing phenylalanine or tryptophan. The D gene is left open where the match is weak. Expanded clones are given a class, and other clones once, few, many or no size at all.

d_call: TRBD2; clone_size: .; v_call: TRBV27; j_call: TRBJ2-1; cdr3_aa: CVSSLSRTSGRGEQFF; cdr3_nt: TGTGTCAGCAGTTTATCGAGGACTAGCGGGAGAGGTGAGCAGTTCTTC
d_call: .; clone_size: .; v_call: TRBV2; j_call: TRBJ2-7; cdr3_aa: CASSLRLHYEQYF; cdr3_nt: TGTGCCAGCAGTTTGAGACTACACTACGAGCAGTACTTC
d_call: TRBD1; clone_size: .; v_call: TRBV6-6; j_call: TRBJ1-1; cdr3_aa: CASSSGQAAEAFF; cdr3_nt: TGTGCCAGCAGTAGCGGACAGGCGGCTGAAGCTTTCTTT
d_call: TRBD1; clone_size: few; v_call: TRBV7-2; j_call: TRBJ2-5; cdr3_aa: CASSLTGQAVTQYF; cdr3_nt: TGTGCCAGCAGCCTAACGGGACAGGCGGTGACCCAGTACTTC
d_call: .; clone_size: many; v_call: TRBV4-3; j_call: TRBJ1-1; cdr3_aa: CASSPDPSDGTEAFF; cdr3_nt: TGCGCCAGCAGCCCCGATCCCTCCGATGGGACTGAAGCTTTCTTT
d_call: TRBD2; clone_size: few; v_call: TRBV30; j_call: TRBJ2-7; cdr3_aa: CAWSVLAGDEQYF; cdr3_nt: TGTGCCTGGAGTGTACTAGCGGGAGACGAGCAGTACTTC
d_call: .; clone_size: .; v_call: TRBV7-2; j_call: TRBJ2-4; cdr3_aa: CASSLGGIDIQYF; cdr3_nt: TGTGCCAGCAGCTTAGGTGGAATCGACATTCAGTACTTC
d_call: .; clone_size: .; v_call: TRBV6-2/TRBV6-3; j_call: TRBJ1-5; cdr3_aa: CASSYSTDFQPQHF; cdr3_nt: TGTGCCAGCAGTTACTCGACGGATTTTCAGCCCCAGCATTTT
d_call: .; clone_size: many; v_call: TRBV18; j_call: TRBJ1-1; cdr3_aa: CASSLSEGVNTEAFF; cdr3_nt: TGTGCCAGCTCTTTATCGGAAGGGGTCAACACTGAAGCTTTCTTT
d_call: .; clone_size: few; v_call: TRBV5-1; j_call: TRBJ2-1; cdr3_aa: CASSLEHPNEQFF; cdr3_nt: TGCGCCAGCAGCTTGGAACACCCCAATGAGCAGTTCTTC
d_call: .; clone_size: few; v_call: TRBV30; j_call: TRBJ2-7; cdr3_aa: CAWSLRRYEQYF; cdr3_nt: TGTGCCTGGAGTTTAAGAAGGTACGAGCAGTACTTC
d_call: .; clone_size: few; v_call: TRBV24-1; j_call: TRBJ2-1; cdr3_aa: CASDFNNEQFF; cdr3_nt: TGTGCCAGTGATTTCAACAATGAGCAGTTCTTC
d_call: .; clone_size: many; v_call: TRBV29-1; j_call: TRBJ2-2; cdr3_aa: CSVAQTGRYGELFF; cdr3_nt: TGCAGCGTTGCCCAGACAGGGAGGTACGGGGAGCTGTTTTTT
d_call: .; clone_size: .; v_call: TRBV5-6; j_call: TRBJ1-1; cdr3_aa: CASSLGEDTRPLEAFF; cdr3_nt: TGTGCCAGCAGCTTGGGTGAGGACACAAGGCCCCTTGAAGCTTTCTTT
d_call: .; clone_size: few; v_call: TRBV11-1; j_call: TRBJ2-2; cdr3_aa: CASVGGLGELFF; cdr3_nt: TGTGCCAGCGTTGGCGGGCTCGGGGAGCTGTTTTTT
d_call: TRBD1; clone_size: few; v_call: TRBV7-9; j_call: TRBJ1-1; cdr3_aa: CASSPRDSAEAFF; cdr3_nt: TGTGCCAGCAGCCCGCGGGACAGCGCTGAAGCTTTCTTT
d_call: .; clone_size: few; v_call: TRBV7-9; j_call: TRBJ1-1; cdr3_aa: CASEVRTEAFF; cdr3_nt: TGTGCCAGCGAGGTGCGAACTGAAGCTTTCTTT
d_call: .; clone_size: .; v_call: TRBV9; j_call: TRBJ2-7; cdr3_aa: CASSVGSPGEQYF; cdr3_nt: TGTGCCAGCAGCGTAGGCAGTCCTGGGGAGCAGTACTTC
d_call: .; clone_size: .; v_call: TRBV4-1; j_call: TRBJ2-4; cdr3_aa: CASSQGVSDIQYF; cdr3_nt: TGCGCCAGCAGCCAAGGGGTTTCGGACATTCAGTACTTC
d_call: TRBD1; clone_size: many; v_call: TRBV4-3; j_call: TRBJ1-2; cdr3_aa: CASSLGQQGDYGYTF; cdr3_nt: TGCGCCAGCAGCCTGGGACAGCAAGGGGACTATGGCTACACCTTC
d_call: .; clone_size: .; v_call: TRBV11-3; j_call: TRBJ2-1; cdr3_aa: CASSSFEADNEQFF; cdr3_nt: TGTGCCAGCAGCTCATTCGAAGCAGACAATGAGCAGTTCTTC
d_call: .; clone_size: .; v_call: TRBV7-9; j_call: TRBJ2-7; cdr3_aa: CASSTPGQRNEQYF; cdr3_nt: TGTGCCAGCAGCACACCGGGACAAAGGAACGAGCAGTACTTC
d_call: .; clone_size: .; v_call: TRBV4-1; j_call: TRBJ2-3; cdr3_aa: CASSQVGSTDTQYF; cdr3_nt: TGCGCCAGCAGCCAAGTTGGGAGTACAGATACGCAGTATTTT
d_call: TRBD1; clone_size: .; v_call: TRBV2; j_call: TRBJ2-7; cdr3_aa: CASSDSDRASGEQYF; cdr3_nt: TGTGCCAGCAGTGATAGTGACAGGGCCTCGGGGGAGCAGTACTTC
d_call: TRBD1; clone_size: many; v_call: TRBV20-1; j_call: TRBJ2-1; cdr3_aa: CSALTGTVVKQFF; cdr3_nt: TGCAGTGCTCTCACCGGGACAGTAGTAAAGCAGTTCTTC
d_call: TRBD2; clone_size: .; v_call: TRBV3-1; j_call: TRBJ2-6; cdr3_aa: CASSHKLLAGYSGANVLTF; cdr3_nt: TGTGCCAGCAGCCACAAGCTACTAGCGGGTTACTCTGGGGCCAACGTCCTGACTTTC
d_call: .; clone_size: few; v_call: TRBV9; j_call: TRBJ2-3; cdr3_aa: CASSPGQQHTQYF; cdr3_nt: TGTGCCAGCAGCCCAGGACAGCAACATACGCAGTATTTT
d_call: .; clone_size: .; v_call: TRBV12-3/TRBV12-4; j_call: TRBJ2-2; cdr3_aa: CASSLRGAIGGELFF; cdr3_nt: TGTGCCAGCAGTTTGAGGGGCGCGATCGGGGGGGAGCTGTTTTTT
d_call: TRBD2; clone_size: .; v_call: TRBV27; j_call: TRBJ2-1; cdr3_aa: CASSRLDVAGASYNEQFF; cdr3_nt: TGTGCCAGCAGTCGCCTGGATGTGGCGGGAGCTAGTTACAATGAGCAGTTCTTC
d_call: .; clone_size: .; v_call: TRBV19; j_call: TRBJ2-7; cdr3_aa: CASSSGTPSYEQYF; cdr3_nt: TGTGCCAGTAGTTCCGGGACCCCCTCCTACGAGCAGTACTTC